Sequencing of this T cell receptor (beta chain) was carried out in a study of beta chain features in type 1 diabetes. Expressed TCRB transcripts were sequenced, since all the RNA that had been isolated was reverse transcribed. Profiling relied on immunoSEQ multiplex PCR, and the TCRdb table lists in-frame clones only, not all of them. The sample shows 400,000 to 550,000 clones, roughly an eighth of them seen only once. V lost 6 bases and J lost 6, with 11 bases in between. The CDR3 consists of 11 residues. CDR1 and CDR2 from the germline V gene are SQVTM and ANQGSEA. The sample was naive CD4+ T cells from blood. The chain links TRBV29-1 to TRBJ1-2; D is ambiguous. This sequence was found in a woman younger than 30 in good health. The CDR3, as DNA: TGCAGCGTCCAAGGACGCCATGGCTACACCTTC. Translation gives CSVQGRHGYTF.